These 21 T cell receptor beta chains originate from one sample sequenced in a study of blood T cell repertoires in COVID-19. Clones were read by immunoSEQ multiplex PCR, and TCRdb kept only the in-frame ones, dropping some. The sample includes more than 300,000 clones, about 91% of them seen just once. The specimen was peripheral blood. These TCRs come from a woman under 40 with COVID-19, enrolled during active disease.

This chain joins TRBV2 and TRBJ1-2; 11 bases are a match to TRBD1. CDR1 is SNHLY and CDR2 is FYNNEI in the germline V gene. There are 14 residues in the CDR3. The V and J ends lost 4 bases and 8 bases, in that order; junction bases with no gene match: 6. CDR3 amino acids: CASSGPGQGGGYTF. The CDR3 DNA is TGTGCCAGCAGTGGTCCGGGACAGGGGGGCGGCTACACCTTC.

The chain uses TRBV3-1 (or the pseudogene TRBV3-2) and TRBJ2-6, with 8 bases matching TRBD1. The V gene end was trimmed by 6 bases and the J gene end by 0 bases; junction bases not matched to a gene: 4. CDR1 is LGHDT, CDR2 YNNKEL, per germline (reference sequence). The CDR3 contains 16 residues. The CDR3 loop reads CASRRTGYSGANVLTF. CDR3 DNA sequence: TGTGCCAGCAGAAGGACAGGGTACTCTGGGGCCAACGTCCTGACTTTC.

This clone was picked up a small number of times. The chain couples TRBV5-6 to TRBJ2-2; perhaps TRBD1 as D (5 bases). Trimming took off 2 bases at V and 2 bases at J, with 10 bases between the two ends. The CDR3 extends over 15 amino acids. The germline gives CDR1 SGHDT, CDR2 YYEEEE. The CDR3 protein is CASSFLGRNTGELFF. DNA of the CDR3: TGTGCCAGCAGCTTTTTGGGGCGAAACACCGGGGAGCTGTTTTTT.

The chain is built from TRBV9 and TRBJ1-4; D remains unclear. The CDR3 loop spans 14 amino acids. Germline CDR1 reads SGDLS; CDR2 reads YYNGEE. Trimming shortened V by 3 bases and J by 7 bases, and 13 bases separated the two germline ends. This CDR3 is CASSEDGVGEKLFF. DNA of the CDR3: TGTGCCAGCAGCGAAGACGGGGTGGGTGAAAAACTGTTTTTT.

This chain joins TRBV2 and TRBJ2-5; TRBD1 might be the D (5 bases). Germline-derived CDR1 and CDR2 are SNHLY and FYNNEI. The CDR3 length is 14 residues. V gave up 10 bases and J gave up 1 base, with 16 bases separating them. The CDR3 region has the DNA TGTGCCATGCCGGCCCGAGACAGCCAAGAGACCCAGTACTTC. It translates to CAMPARDSQETQYF.

The rearrangement joins TRBV7-9 to TRBJ2-5, with 11 nucleotides matching TRBD2. The CDR3 length is 15 residues. The ends lost 5 bases at V and 2 bases at J; junction bases unmatched: 4. Germline loops: CDR1 SEHNR, CDR2 FQNEAQ (reference sequence). Here the CDR3 DNA reads TGTGCCAGCAGCCCGGGACTAGCGGAACAAGAGACCCAGTACTTC. Translated: CASSPGLAEQETQYF.

The chain recombines TRBV24-1 with TRBJ2-1; the D gene is possibly TRBD2 (5 bases). The V gene lost 5 bases and the J gene lost 5 bases, with 9 bases spanning the gap. Germline V gives CDR1 KGHDR, CDR2 SFDVKD. The CDR3 covers 13 residues. CDR3: CATSGAGDNEQFF. The CDR3 region has the DNA TGTGCCACCAGTGGAGCCGGGGACAATGAGCAGTTCTTC.

The genes are TRBV5-4 and TRBJ2-5, with 8 bases aligning to TRBD2. The CDR3 totals 16 residues. V trimming: 2 bases; J trimming: 1 base; junction bases outside the gene matches: 7. Germline loops: CDR1 SGHNT, CDR2 YYREEE (reference sequence). The CDR3 protein is CASSFGSSGSQETQYF. CDR3 coding DNA: TGTGCCAGCAGCTTCGGGTCTAGCGGGTCCCAAGAGACCCAGTACTTC.

V gene TRBV3-1 (or the pseudogene TRBV3-2) combines with J gene TRBJ1-1; D not resolved. The CDR3 runs 13 residues. The germline V gene encodes CDR1 LGHDT and CDR2 YNNKEL (reference sequence). V was clipped by 3 bases and J by 6 bases, with 11 bases between them. The CDR3 DNA reads TGTGCCAGCAGCCATCTCGCGGTTTCTGAAGCTTTCTTT. Translated: CASSHLAVSEAFF.

This CDR3 reads CATSRGRLNEKLFF. As DNA, the CDR3 is TGTGCCACCAGCAGAGGGCGGCTAAATGAAAAACTGTTTTTT. The chain has TRBV15 and TRBJ1-4; D gene unclear. The V and J ends lost 1 base and 5 bases respectively, with 8 bases between them. Looked up from germline, CDR1 is LNHNV and CDR2 is YYDKDF (reference sequence). The CDR3 runs 14 residues. Using reference TRBV15 and TRBJ1-4 for the parts outside the CDR3, the full variable domain is DAMVIQNPRYQVTQFGKPVTLSCSQTLNHNVMYWYQQKSSQAPKLLFHYYDKDFNNEADTPDNFQSRRPNTSFCFLDIRSPGLGDTAMYLCATSRGRLNEKLFFGSGTQLSVL.

This clone was recorded only once. The chain combines TRBV4-1 with TRBJ2-7, with D tentatively TRBD2 (5 bases). CDR3 length: 13 residues. Germline lookup yields CDR1 MGHRA and CDR2 YSYEKL. Trimming stripped 0 bases from V and 4 bases from J, with 7 bases between. Here the CDR3 reads CASSQEPGYEQYV. In DNA form, the CDR3 reads TGCGCCAGCAGCCAAGAACCGGGGTACGAGCAGTACGTC.

Worth noting for this clone: This sample includes further DNA sequences coding for the same CDR3. The J gene is TRBJ2-1, the V gene TRBV30; tentatively, D is TRBD1 (6 bases). Germline V gives CDR1 GTSNPN, CDR2 SVGIG (reference sequence). This CDR3 is 11 amino acids long. Trimming took 3 bases from V and 6 from J, leaving 6 bases between them. CDR3 region: CAWSRGNEQFF. The DNA for the CDR3 is TGTGCCTGGAGCAGGGGCAATGAGCAGTTCTTC.

The chain uses TRBV6-1 and TRBJ1-6; tentatively, D is TRBD1 (6 bases). The V gene lost 3 bases and the J gene lost 0 bases, with 15 bases spanning the gap. Germline CDR1 reads MNHNS; CDR2 reads SASEGT. This CDR3 spans 18 amino acids. The CDR3 DNA reads TGTGCCAGCAGTGAGGGGGCGAGGGTCAGCTCCTATAATTCACCCCTCCACTTT. It is translated as CASSEGARVSSYNSPLHF.

J is TRBJ2-7 and V is TRBV7-2; 15 bases are a match to TRBD2. The junction had 5 bases not matched to a gene; V was cut back by 0 bases and J by 2 bases. In germline, CDR1 is SGHTA, CDR2 FQGNSA. The CDR3 is 18 residues long. CDR3 protein: CASSLAGTSGGPTYEQYF. CDR3 DNA sequence: TGTGCCAGCAGCTTAGCAGGGACTAGCGGGGGGCCTACCTACGAGCAGTACTTC.

The chain joins TRBV2 to TRBJ2-2; D is ambiguous. The CDR3 has 14 residues. The germline gives CDR1 SNHLY, CDR2 FYNNEI. The V gene lost 0 bases and the J gene lost 4 bases, with 6 bases spanning the gap. CDR3 residues: CASSEAGPTGELFF. The CDR3 bases are TGTGCCAGCAGTGAAGCTGGCCCCACCGGGGAGCTGTTTTTT.

This chain links TRBV19 with TRBJ1-5; 8 positions match TRBD1. Germline CDR1 LNHDA, CDR2 SQIVND (reference sequence). The V and J ends lost 7 bases and 6 bases, in that order; junction bases with no gene match: 11. The CDR3 loop spans 15 amino acids. CDR3 DNA: TGTGCCAGTACCGTCGACAGGGGAGTTGGTCAGCCCCAGCATTTT. Its translation is CASTVDRGVGQPQHF. Using reference TRBV19 and TRBJ1-5 for the parts outside the CDR3, the full variable domain is DGGITQSPKYLFRKEGQNVTLSCEQNLNHDAMYWYRQDPGQGLRLIYYSQIVNDFQKGDIAEGYSVSREKKESFPLTVTSAQKNPTAFYLCASTVDRGVGQPQHFGDGTRLSIL.

Only one count was recorded for this clone. The chain uses TRBV4-2 and TRBJ1-1; 12 bases map to TRBD1. The V gene end was trimmed by 4 bases and the J gene end by 5 bases; junction bases not matched to a gene: 8. CDR1 is LGHNA and CDR2 is YNFKEQ in the germline V gene. This CDR3 is built from 16 residues. CDR3 nucleotide sequence: TGTGCCAGCAGCCTCCCCGGGACAGGGGGCGGAACTGAAGCTTTCTTT. It encodes CASSLPGTGGGTEAFF.

The chain links TRBV11-3 to TRBJ2-7; tentative D call: TRBD1 (5 bases). Germline lookup yields CDR1 SGHNT and CDR2 YENEEA. CDR3 length: 14 amino acids. The germline V and J ends were trimmed by 2 bases and 3 bases, with 11 bases remaining between them. The CDR3 is CASSLSQDSYEQYF. CDR3 nucleotides: TGTGCCAGCAGCTTATCACAAGACAGCTACGAGCAGTACTTC.

The rearrangement uses TRBV3-1 (or the pseudogene TRBV3-2) and TRBJ2-5; D is ambiguous. Trimming left V 1 base short and J 5 bases short, with 14 bases between. The CDR3 contains 15 residues. CDR1 is LGHDT, CDR2 YNNKEL, per germline (reference sequence). CDR3 loop: CASSQGVSDGETQYF. The CDR3 nucleotides read TGTGCCAGCAGCCAAGGTGTGAGCGACGGGGAGACCCAGTACTTC.

The V gene is TRBV6-5, the J gene TRBJ1-1; possible D gene TRBD1, 6 bases. This CDR3 spans 15 amino acids. Looked up from germline, CDR1 is MNHEY and CDR2 is SVGAGI. Trimming removed 6 bases from V and 3 bases from J, with 17 bases in between. CDR3 sequence: CASRKTGTTDTEAFF. CDR3 nucleotide sequence: TGTGCCAGCAGGAAAACCGGGACAACAGACACTGAAGCTTTCTTT.

This rearrangement joins TRBV5-1 to TRBJ2-3; TRBD2 is a possible D gene (6 bases). Germline V gives CDR1 SGHRS, CDR2 YFSETQ. Trimming stripped 7 bases from V and 0 bases from J, with 18 bases between. The CDR3 runs 16 residues. CDR3 nucleotides: TGCGCCAGCCAATTGGGGGATCTAGCGAGCACAGATACGCAGTATTTT. Amino acid sequence: CASQLGDLASTDTQYF.